These 26 T cell receptor beta chains originate from one sample sequenced in a study of beta chain features in type 1 diabetes listed by TCRdb under 2018. Libraries were built with the immunoSEQ multiplex PCR assay. All of the isolated RNA was reverse transcribed with the High Capacity cDNA Reverse Transcription Kit, so expressed TCRB transcripts were sequenced. In its TCRdb copy, this immuneACCESS table keeps in-frame sequences only and misses some clones. Where compared with another copy, unresolved V genes explain less than half of these, and the others have no known cause. This sample comprises hundreds of thousands of clones, around 13% of them detected only once. More than 0.015% of the sample is held by the ten biggest clonotypes. The sample comprised naive CD4+ T cells from blood. The sample's cell subset or site label is to be understood as: true naive CD4+ T cells. Receptors were obtained from a man younger than 35 in good health.

This clone was seen a handful of times. At one end the junction does not follow the germline gene, possibly because of a read error. The chain joins TRBV15 to TRBJ2-7; D unclear. Germline lookup yields CDR1 LNHNV and CDR2 YYDKDF (reference sequence). The CDR3 covers 8 residues. The CDR3 here is CATSRGLF. As DNA, the CDR3 is TGTGCCACCAGCAGAGGGCTCTTC.

This clone was seen a handful of times. J is TRBJ1-2 and V is TRBV2, with 8 nucleotides matching TRBD1. The V and J ends lost 6 bases and 5 bases, in that order; junction bases with no gene match: 2. Germline CDR1 and CDR2: SNHLY and FYNNEI. This CDR3 has 12 residues. The CDR3 loop reads CASRTGEYGYTF. The CDR3 nucleotides read TGTGCCAGCAGGACAGGGGAATATGGCTACACCTTC.

CDR3 loop: CASSQRDRVYYGYTF. The CDR3 bases are TGCGCCAGCAGCCAGCGGGACAGGGTATATTATGGCTACACCTTC. The rearrangement uses TRBV5-1 and TRBJ1-2; 9 nucleotides line up with TRBD1. Germline V lookup: CDR1 SGHRS, CDR2 YFSETQ. J was trimmed by 5 bases and V by 4 bases; bases with no gene match: 9. This CDR3 spans 15 amino acids.

This clone was seen a handful of times. This chain uses TRBV5-6 with TRBJ2-5; 9 nucleotides match TRBD2. The ends lost 2 bases at V and 3 bases at J; junction bases unmatched: 2. CDR3 size: 14 residues. Looked up from germline, CDR1 is SGHDT and CDR2 is YYEEEE. The CDR3 is CASSFLAGKETQYF. CDR3 nucleotide sequence: TGTGCCAGCAGCTTTCTAGCGGGGAAAGAGACCCAGTACTTC.

This clone has more than one count but fewer than ten. The chain couples TRBV7-9 to TRBJ1-2, with D possibly being TRBD1 (5 bases). CDR3 length: 17 amino acids. Trimming cost V 2 bases and J 3 bases, with 19 bases left between them. Per the germline V gene, CDR1 is SEHNR and CDR2 is FQNEAQ (reference sequence). The CDR3 is CASSLNGWNSGDYGYTF. The CDR3 DNA sequence: TGTGCCAGCAGCTTAAACGGCTGGAACTCGGGGGACTATGGCTACACCTTC.

The chain links TRBV28 to TRBJ2-7, with 8 positions matching TRBD1. This CDR3 contains 16 residues. CDR1 is MDHEN, CDR2 SYDVKM, per germline. V gave up 7 bases and J gave up 7 bases; unmatched junction bases: 18. The CDR3 loop reads CASTPGGRLPSGEQYF. CDR3 sequence (DNA): TGTGCCAGCACTCCAGGGGGCCGACTCCCCTCGGGGGAGCAGTACTTC.

This chain links TRBV28 with TRBJ2-5; D unresolved. Trimming pared 2 bases from V and 5 bases from J, leaving 15 bases between. Germline V CDR1 and CDR2: MDHEN, SYDVKM. The CDR3 consists of 15 residues. The CDR3 bases are TGTGCCAGCAGTTTAACGGCTAGTGGAACGGAGACCCAGTACTTC. Translated: CASSLTASGTETQYF.

The chain couples TRBV9 to TRBJ2-7, with TRBD1 matching 11 bases. The V gene's germline CDR1 is SGDLS and CDR2 YYNGEE. V was clipped by 1 base and J by 12 bases; unmatched bases: 9. The CDR3 consists of 14 residues. Here the CDR3 DNA reads TGTGCCAGCAGCGTATATGGGGACAGGGGGATCCTGTACTTC. Its translation is CASSVYGDRGILYF. Looking up the rest from reference TRBV9 and TRBJ2-7 gives the full variable domain: DSGVTQTPKHLITATGQRVTLRCSPRSGDLSVYWYQQSLDQGLQFLIQYYNGEERAKGNILERFSAQQFPDLHSELNLSSLELGDSALYFCASSVYGDRGILYFGPGTRLTVT.

The table lists this clone with a few counts. This rearrangement joins TRBV10-3 to TRBJ2-5; 9 positions agree with TRBD1. The CDR3 is made up of 13 amino acids. With V trimmed by 7 bases and J by 4 bases, 4 bases remained unmatched. CDR1 ENHRY and CDR2 SYGVKD come from the germline V gene. CDR3 loop: CAIMETGGETQYF. Here the CDR3 DNA reads TGTGCCATCATGGAGACAGGGGGAGAGACCCAGTACTTC.

This clone has just a few counts. The gene calls are TRBV29-1 and TRBJ1-5; 7 bases are a match to TRBD1. The J segment lost 6 bases and the V segment lost 7 bases, leaving 9 bases of the junction unmatched. Per germline, CDR1 SQVTM and CDR2 ANQGSEA. The CDR3 is 13 residues long. The CDR3, as DNA: TGCAGCGCCACACAGGGGTTCGGTCAGCCCCAGCATTTT. This codes for CSATQGFGQPQHF.

This clone was detected only a few times. CDR3 residues: CASSFLSGGEKNIQYF. The CDR3 DNA reads TGTGCCAGCAGCTTCCTATCCGGGGGGGAAAAAAACATTCAGTACTTC. The chain employs TRBV5-6 and TRBJ2-4; 8 nucleotides align to TRBD2. V trimming: 2 bases; J trimming: 4 bases; junction bases outside the gene matches: 8. CDR1 is SGHDT and CDR2 is YYEEEE in the germline V gene. The CDR3 loop spans 16 amino acids. The whole variable domain, remainder taken from reference TRBV5-6 and TRBJ2-4, is DAGVTQSPTHLIKTRGQQVTLRCSPKSGHDTVSWYQQALGQGPQFIFQYYEEEERQRGNFPDRFSGHQFPNYSSELNVNALLLGDSALYLCASSFLSGGEKNIQYFGAGTRLSVL.

The chain recombines TRBV5-1 with TRBJ2-5; a weak D match, TRBD1 (5 bases). V lost 4 bases, J lost 5 bases, and 18 bases lay in between. The germline V gene encodes CDR1 SGHRS and CDR2 YFSETQ. This CDR3 comprises 15 residues. Written as DNA, the CDR3 is TGCGCCAGCAGCCCTATCGTCCAGGGTGAGGAGACCCAGTACTTC. Encoded protein: CASSPIVQGEETQYF.

This chain connects TRBV2 to TRBJ2-7; 9 bases map to TRBD1. The junction had 7 bases not matched to a gene; V was cut back by 5 bases and J by 11 bases. Per germline, CDR1 SNHLY and CDR2 FYNNEI. CDR3 length: 12 residues. CDR3 in DNA: TGTGCCAGCAGTCCGGGACAGGGCCGGGAGTACTTC. It is translated as CASSPGQGREYF.

The chain links TRBV5-1 to TRBJ2-3, with D perhaps TRBD2 (5 bases). Germline assignment: CDR1 SGHRS and CDR2 YFSETQ. The CDR3 spans 15 residues. V shed 0 bases and J shed 5 bases, with 13 bases lying between them. The CDR3 region has the DNA TGCGCCAGCAGCTTGGGGTCAAGCGGAGGAGATACGCAGTATTTT. As protein: CASSLGSSGGDTQYF.

This clone was seen a handful of times. J is TRBJ2-5 and V is TRBV7-8, with TRBD1 as a possible D gene (6 bases). Germline loops: CDR1 SGHVS, CDR2 FQNEAQ. V was shortened by 5 bases and J by 6 bases, with 16 bases between the two germline ends. The CDR3 extends over 14 amino acids. The CDR3 DNA follows: TGTGCCAGCAGCGAACTCAGGGGTCGACAGACCCAGTACTTC. This codes for CASSELRGRQTQYF.

The chain employs TRBV28 and TRBJ2-7, with TRBD2 matching over 9 bases. This CDR3 has 21 residues. The ends lost 4 bases at V and 1 base at J; junction bases unmatched: 23. The germline gives CDR1 MDHEN, CDR2 SYDVKM. The CDR3 DNA follows: TGTGCCAGCAGTTCTTCAGCGCGGACTAGCGTTCCGCCGGTAGTTTCCTACGAGCAGTACTTC. Translation gives CASSSSARTSVPPVVSYEQYF. Looking up the rest from reference TRBV28 and TRBJ2-7 gives the full variable domain: DVKVTQSSRYLVKRTGEKVFLECVQDMDHENMFWYRQDPGLGLRLIYFSYDVKMKEKGDIPEGYSVSREKKERFSLILESASTNQTSMYLCASSSSARTSVPPVVSYEQYFGPGTRLTVT.

This clone was detected a few times. The rearrangement uses TRBV7-9 and TRBJ2-7, with a weak D call TRBD2 (6 bases). The germline V gene has CDR1 SEHNR and CDR2 FQNEAQ (reference sequence). The V end was cut by 5 bases, the J end by 4 bases, with 15 bases between. The CDR3 is made up of 14 amino acids. This chain's CDR3 is CASSRETRDYEQYF. The CDR3 nucleotides read TGTGCCAGCAGCCGTGAGACTAGGGATTACGAGCAGTACTTC.

This clone was seen a few times. The chain employs TRBV30 and TRBJ1-6, with D perhaps matching TRBD1 (5 bases). The V and J ends lost 2 bases and 0 bases respectively, with 8 bases between them. Germline V gene data show CDR1 as GTSNPN and CDR2 as SVGIG (reference sequence). CDR3 size: 15 residues. The CDR3: CAWSRQSSYNSPLHF. DNA for the CDR3: TGTGCCTGGAGTCGACAGAGCTCCTATAATTCACCCCTCCACTTT.

V usage is TRBV30 and J usage is TRBJ2-3; possibly TRBD2 for D (5 bases). The germline CDR1 and CDR2 sequences are GTSNPN and SVGIG (reference sequence). The V gene lost 3 bases and the J gene lost 7 bases, with 11 bases spanning the gap. The CDR3 runs to 12 residues. This CDR3 is CAWSPTGNTQYF. The CDR3 nucleotides read TGTGCCTGGAGCCCCACGGGAAATACGCAGTATTTT.

This clone was observed a few times. The chain is built from TRBV18 and TRBJ2-1; D is unclear. Germline CDR1 KGHSH, CDR2 LQKENI. This CDR3 is built from 15 residues. Trimming left V 2 bases short and J 0 bases short, with 8 bases between. CDR3 sequence reads: CASSPSQSSYNEQFF. CDR3 sequence (DNA): TGTGCCAGCTCACCATCACAGAGCTCCTACAATGAGCAGTTCTTC.

This clone was recorded many times. This chain links TRBV29-1 with TRBJ1-2; TRBD1 matches 9 bases. Germline CDR1 is SQVTM and CDR2 is ANQGSEA. Losses at the gene ends were 6 bases for V and 6 bases for J; bases not matched to a gene: 11. This CDR3 comprises 14 residues. DNA for the CDR3: TGCAGCGTCACAGCCTCCGGGACAGGGAATGGCTACACCTTC. Encoded protein: CSVTASGTGNGYTF.

This clone was picked up a small number of times. CDR3 nucleotide sequence: TGCGCCAGCAGCTTAACCCGGGACACCTATGGCTACACCTTC. This translates into CASSLTRDTYGYTF. V is TRBV5-1 and J is TRBJ1-2; TRBD1 is a possible D gene (6 bases). This CDR3 comprises 14 residues. Trimming took 2 bases from V and 4 from J, leaving 12 bases between them. Germline assignment: CDR1 SGHRS and CDR2 YFSETQ.

The chain uses TRBV28 and TRBJ1-2; D not certain. The V gene lost 6 bases and the J gene lost 2 bases, with 10 bases spanning the gap. The CDR3 sequence is 13 residues long. Germline CDR1 is MDHEN and CDR2 is SYDVKM. The CDR3 reads CASRTGENYGYTF. The CDR3 nucleotides are TGTGCCAGCAGAACCGGGGAGAACTATGGCTACACCTTC.

This chain connects TRBV7-3 to TRBJ2-1; 7 nucleotides agree with TRBD1. Trimming cost V 2 bases and J 2 bases; bases outside gene matches: 6. Germline CDR1 reads SGHTA; CDR2 reads FQGTGA. The length of the CDR3 is 16 residues. In DNA, the CDR3 is TGTGCCAGCAGCTTAGAGGGCAGGGGGACCTACAATGAGCAGTTCTTC. Amino acids: CASSLEGRGTYNEQFF.

This clone was picked up a small number of times. This sequence joins TRBV7-2 and TRBJ2-3; 7 nucleotides match TRBD2. CDR1 and CDR2 (germline): SGHTA, FQGNSA. CDR3 length: 15 residues. The J segment lost 2 bases and the V segment lost 1 base, leaving 3 bases of the junction unmatched. CDR3 DNA: TGTGCCAGCAGCTTAGTGGGACTACCCACAGATACGCAGTATTTT. Its translation is CASSLVGLPTDTQYF.

This clone was counted between two and nine times. The chain links TRBV7-2 to TRBJ2-2; maybe TRBD2 (5 bases). The germline gives CDR1 SGHTA, CDR2 FQGNSA. The V end was cut by 5 bases, the J end by 7 bases, with 17 bases between. The length of the CDR3 is 15 residues. In DNA form, the CDR3 reads TGTGCCAGCAGCCTCCAGACTACGTTGGTCGGGGAGCTGTTTTTT. As protein: CASSLQTTLVGELFF.